This TCR beta chain was captured by sequencing in a study of blood T cell repertoires in COVID-19. Turning to the study itself: T cells, B-cell-depleted T cells, or PBMCs supplied cDNA or gDNA.

Germline V gives CDR1 SQVTM, CDR2 ANQGSEA. This CDR3 is built from 13 residues. Trimming left V 1 base short and J 6 bases short, with 12 bases between. Libraries were prepared by immunoSEQ multiplex PCR; TCRdb keeps only in-frame clonotypes and omits some of them. The data show about 120,000 clones, roughly 86% seen once. Sequencing was done on a sample of peripheral blood. This receptor was obtained from a man aged 35-49 years with acute or convalescent COVID-19. The J gene is TRBJ1-2, the V gene TRBV29-1, with D tentatively TRBD1 (6 bases). DNA for the CDR3: TGCAGCGTTGAAGGCTTAGGACAGAATGGCTACACCTTC. It specifies CSVEGLGQNGYTF. The full variable domain, with the rest looked up from reference TRBV29-1 and TRBJ1-2, is SAVISQKPSRDICQRGTSLTIQCQVDSQVTMMFWYRQQPGQSLTLIATANQGSEATYESGFVIDKFPISRPNLTFSTLTVSNMSPEDSSIYLCSVEGLGQNGYTFGSGTRLTVV.